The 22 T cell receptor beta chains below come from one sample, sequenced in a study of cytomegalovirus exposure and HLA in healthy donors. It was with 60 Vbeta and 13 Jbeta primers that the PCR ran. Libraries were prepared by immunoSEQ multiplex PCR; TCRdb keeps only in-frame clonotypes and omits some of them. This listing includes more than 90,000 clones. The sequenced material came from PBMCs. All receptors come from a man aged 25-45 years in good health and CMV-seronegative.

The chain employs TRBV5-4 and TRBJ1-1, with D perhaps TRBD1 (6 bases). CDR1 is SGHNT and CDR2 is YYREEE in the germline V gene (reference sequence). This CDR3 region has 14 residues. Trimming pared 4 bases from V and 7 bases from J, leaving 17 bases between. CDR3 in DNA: TGTGCCAGCAGCACCCTGGACAGACTGAGTGAAGCTTTCTTT. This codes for CASSTLDRLSEAFF.

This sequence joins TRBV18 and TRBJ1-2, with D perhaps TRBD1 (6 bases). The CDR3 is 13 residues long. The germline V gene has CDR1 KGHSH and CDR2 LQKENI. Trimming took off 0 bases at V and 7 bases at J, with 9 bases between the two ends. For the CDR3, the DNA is TGTGCCAGCTCACCACCCGGACAGCTTGGCTACACCTTC. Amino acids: CASSPPGQLGYTF.

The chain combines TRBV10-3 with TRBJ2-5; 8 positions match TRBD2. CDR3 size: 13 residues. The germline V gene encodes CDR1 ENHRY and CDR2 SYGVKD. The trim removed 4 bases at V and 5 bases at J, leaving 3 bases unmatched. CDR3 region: CAISGSGGETQYF. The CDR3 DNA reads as TGTGCCATCAGTGGATCGGGAGGGGAGACCCAGTACTTC.

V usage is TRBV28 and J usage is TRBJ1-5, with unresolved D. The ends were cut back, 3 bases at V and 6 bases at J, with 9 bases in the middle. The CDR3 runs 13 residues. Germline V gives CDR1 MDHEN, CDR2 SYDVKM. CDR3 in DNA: TGTGCCAGCAGTTTGCCCCCGGGTCAGCCCCAGCATTTT. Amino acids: CASSLPPGQPQHF.

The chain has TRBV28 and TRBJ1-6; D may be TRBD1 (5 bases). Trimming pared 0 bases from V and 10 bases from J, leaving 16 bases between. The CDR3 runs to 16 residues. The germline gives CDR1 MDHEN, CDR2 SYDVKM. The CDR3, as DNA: TGTGCCAGCAGTTTATGGGTAGGGCAGGGCCACTCACCCCTCCACTTT. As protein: CASSLWVGQGHSPLHF.

CDR3 sequence (DNA): TGCGCCAGCAGCCAAGATGGGACAGGGGCTATAGGAGGGGAGCTGTTTTTT. As protein: CASSQDGTGAIGGELFF. V and J are TRBV4-1 and TRBJ2-2, with 10 bases aligning to TRBD1. The CDR3 contains 17 residues. Germline V CDR1 and CDR2: MGHRA, YSYEKL. With V trimmed by 0 bases and J by 8 bases, 9 bases remained unmatched.

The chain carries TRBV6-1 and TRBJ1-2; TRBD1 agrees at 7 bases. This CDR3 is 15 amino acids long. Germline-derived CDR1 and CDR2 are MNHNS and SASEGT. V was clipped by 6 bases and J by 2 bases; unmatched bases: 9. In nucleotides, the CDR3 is TGTGCCAGCAGAGACCCCCCGACAGGGAACTATGGCTACACCTTC. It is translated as CASRDPPTGNYGYTF.

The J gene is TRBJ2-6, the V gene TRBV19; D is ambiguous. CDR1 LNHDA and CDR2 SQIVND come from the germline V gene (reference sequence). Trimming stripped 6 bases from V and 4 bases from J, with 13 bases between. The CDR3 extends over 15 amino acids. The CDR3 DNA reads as TGTGCCAGTAGGAATTTCGGTTCAGGGGCCAACGTCCTGACTTTC. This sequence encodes CASRNFGSGANVLTF.

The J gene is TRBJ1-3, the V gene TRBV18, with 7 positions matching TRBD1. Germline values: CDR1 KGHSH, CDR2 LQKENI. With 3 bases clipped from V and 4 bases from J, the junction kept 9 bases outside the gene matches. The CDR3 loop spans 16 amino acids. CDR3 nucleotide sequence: TGTGCCAGCTCACCGCCGACAGGGAAGGAAGGAAACACCATATATTTT. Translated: CASSPPTGKEGNTIYF.

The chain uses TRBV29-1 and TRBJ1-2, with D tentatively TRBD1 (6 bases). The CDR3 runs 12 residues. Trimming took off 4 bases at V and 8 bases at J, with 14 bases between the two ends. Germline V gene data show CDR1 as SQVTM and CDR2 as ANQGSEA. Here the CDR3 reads CSVVAGAGGYTF. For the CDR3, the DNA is TGCAGCGTTGTTGCAGGGGCTGGCGGCTACACCTTC.

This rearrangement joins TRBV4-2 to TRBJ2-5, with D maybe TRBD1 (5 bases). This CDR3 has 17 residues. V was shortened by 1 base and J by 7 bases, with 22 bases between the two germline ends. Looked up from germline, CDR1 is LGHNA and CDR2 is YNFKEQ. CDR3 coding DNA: TGTGCCAGCAGCCAAGGGCCGGACAAGAAGCCGTACGGGACCCAGTACTTC. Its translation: CASSQGPDKKPYGTQYF.

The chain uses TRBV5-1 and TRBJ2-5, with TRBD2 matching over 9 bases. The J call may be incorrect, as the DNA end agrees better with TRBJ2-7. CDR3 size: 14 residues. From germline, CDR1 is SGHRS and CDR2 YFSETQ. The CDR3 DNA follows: TGCGCCAGCAGCATGACTAGCGGAGACTACGAGCAGTACTTC. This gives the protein CASSMTSGDYEQYF.

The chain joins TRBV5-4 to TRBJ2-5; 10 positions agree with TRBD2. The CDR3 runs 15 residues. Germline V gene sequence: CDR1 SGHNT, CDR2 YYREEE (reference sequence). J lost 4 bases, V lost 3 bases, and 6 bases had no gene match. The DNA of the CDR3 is TGTGCCAGCAGCTCATCCGGGACTAGCGCAGAGACCCAGTACTTC. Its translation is CASSSSGTSAETQYF.

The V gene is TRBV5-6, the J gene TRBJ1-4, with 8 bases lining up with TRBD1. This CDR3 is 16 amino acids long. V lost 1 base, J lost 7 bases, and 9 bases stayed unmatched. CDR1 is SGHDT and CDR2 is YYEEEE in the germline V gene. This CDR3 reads CASSLTQGAYGEKLFF. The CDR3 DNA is TGTGCCAGCAGCTTGACTCAGGGGGCGTATGGTGAAAAACTGTTTTTT.

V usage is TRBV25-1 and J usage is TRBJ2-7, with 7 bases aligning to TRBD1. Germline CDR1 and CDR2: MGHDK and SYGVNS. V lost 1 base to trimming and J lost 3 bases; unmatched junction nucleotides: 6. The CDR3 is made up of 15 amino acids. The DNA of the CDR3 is TGTGCCAGCAGTGAATCGAGGACAGGAGGCTACGAGCAGTACTTC. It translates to CASSESRTGGYEQYF.

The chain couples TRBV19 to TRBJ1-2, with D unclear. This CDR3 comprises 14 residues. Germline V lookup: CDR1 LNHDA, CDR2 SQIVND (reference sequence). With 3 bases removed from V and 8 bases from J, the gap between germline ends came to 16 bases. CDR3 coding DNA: TGTGCCAGTAGTATGGGCATGGTAGGCTACGGCTACACCTTC. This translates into CASSMGMVGYGYTF.

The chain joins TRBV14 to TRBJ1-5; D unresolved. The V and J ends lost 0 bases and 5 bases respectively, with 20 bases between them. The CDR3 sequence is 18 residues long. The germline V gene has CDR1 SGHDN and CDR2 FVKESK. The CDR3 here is CASSQERQVPRKDQPQHF. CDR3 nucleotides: TGTGCCAGCAGCCAAGAACGGCAGGTCCCCCGCAAAGATCAGCCCCAGCATTTT.

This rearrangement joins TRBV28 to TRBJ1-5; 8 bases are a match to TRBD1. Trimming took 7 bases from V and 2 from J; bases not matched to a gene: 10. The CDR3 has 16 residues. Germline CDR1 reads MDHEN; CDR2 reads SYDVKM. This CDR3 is CASTISLGQGNQPQHF. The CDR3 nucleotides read TGTGCCAGCACCATTTCGCTGGGACAGGGCAATCAGCCCCAGCATTTT.

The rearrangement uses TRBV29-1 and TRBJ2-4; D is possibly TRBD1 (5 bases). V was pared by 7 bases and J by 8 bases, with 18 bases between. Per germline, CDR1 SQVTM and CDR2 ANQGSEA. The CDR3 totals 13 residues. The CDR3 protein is CSGLQGGVDIQYF. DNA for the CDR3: TGCAGCGGACTCCAGGGTGGGGTGGACATTCAGTACTTC.

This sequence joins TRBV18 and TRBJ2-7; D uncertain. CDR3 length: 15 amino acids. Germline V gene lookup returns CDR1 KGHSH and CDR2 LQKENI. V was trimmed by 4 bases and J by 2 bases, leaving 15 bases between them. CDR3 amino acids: CASSRTDGMAYEQYF. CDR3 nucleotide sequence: TGTGCCAGCTCACGAACTGATGGTATGGCCTACGAGCAGTACTTC.

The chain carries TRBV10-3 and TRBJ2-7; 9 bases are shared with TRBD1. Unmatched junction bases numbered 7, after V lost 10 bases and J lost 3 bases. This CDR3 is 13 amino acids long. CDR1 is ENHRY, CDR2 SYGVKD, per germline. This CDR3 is CATTGTGSYEQYF. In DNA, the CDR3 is TGTGCCACCACCGGGACAGGGAGCTACGAGCAGTACTTC.

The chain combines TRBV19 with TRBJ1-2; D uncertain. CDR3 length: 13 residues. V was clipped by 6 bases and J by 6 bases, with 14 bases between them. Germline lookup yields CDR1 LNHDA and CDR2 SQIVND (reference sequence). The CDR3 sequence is CASSKGGLDGYTF. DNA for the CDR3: TGTGCCAGTAGCAAAGGAGGGCTGGATGGCTACACCTTC.